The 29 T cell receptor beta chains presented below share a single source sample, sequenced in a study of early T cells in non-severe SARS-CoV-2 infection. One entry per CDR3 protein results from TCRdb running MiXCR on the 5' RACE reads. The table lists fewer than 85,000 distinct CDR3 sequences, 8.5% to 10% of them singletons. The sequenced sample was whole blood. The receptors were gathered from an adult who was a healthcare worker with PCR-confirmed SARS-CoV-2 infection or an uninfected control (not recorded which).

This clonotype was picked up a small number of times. The CDR3 reads CSARRGANEKLFF. The CDR3, as DNA: TGCAGTGCTAGAAGAGGCGCTAATGAAAAACTGTTTTTT. The chain links TRBV20-1 to TRBJ1-4; D is ambiguous. Trimming left V 2 bases short and J 3 bases short, with 7 bases between. The CDR3 sequence is 13 residues long. CDR1 is DFQATT, CDR2 SNEGSKA, per germline (reference sequence).

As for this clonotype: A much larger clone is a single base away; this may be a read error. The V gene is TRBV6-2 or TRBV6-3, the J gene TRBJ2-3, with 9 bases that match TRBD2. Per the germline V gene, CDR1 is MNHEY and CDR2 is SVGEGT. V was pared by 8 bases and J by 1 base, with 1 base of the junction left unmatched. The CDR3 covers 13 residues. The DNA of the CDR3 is TGTGCCAGCCGGACTAGCGGCACAGATACGCAGTATTTT. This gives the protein CASRTSGTDTQYF.

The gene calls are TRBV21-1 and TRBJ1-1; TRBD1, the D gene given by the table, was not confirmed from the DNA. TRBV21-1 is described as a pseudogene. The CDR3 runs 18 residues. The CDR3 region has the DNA TGTGCCAGCAGCAAACGATGGGACGGGGGGCGTAGGAACACTGAAGCTTTCTTT. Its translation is CASSKRWDGGRRNTEAFF.

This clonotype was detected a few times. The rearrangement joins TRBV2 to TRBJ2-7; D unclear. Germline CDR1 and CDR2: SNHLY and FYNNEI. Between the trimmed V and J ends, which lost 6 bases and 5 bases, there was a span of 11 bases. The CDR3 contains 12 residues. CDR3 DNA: TGTGCCAGCAGCAGACCCCCCGACGAGCAGTACTTC. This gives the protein CASSRPPDEQYF.

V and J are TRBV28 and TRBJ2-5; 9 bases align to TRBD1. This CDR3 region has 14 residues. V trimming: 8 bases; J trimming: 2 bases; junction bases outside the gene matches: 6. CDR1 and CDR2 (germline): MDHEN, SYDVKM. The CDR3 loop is CASWDRARQETQYF. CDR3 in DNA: TGTGCCAGCTGGGACAGGGCAAGACAAGAGACCCAGTACTTC.

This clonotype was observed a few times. The CDR3 coding sequence is TGTGCCAGCAGCATTGGAGGGAATCAGCCCCAGCATTTT. It is translated as CASSIGGNQPQHF. The chain couples TRBV7-9 to TRBJ1-5; D call uncertain. CDR1 and CDR2 (germline): SEHNR, FQNEAQ (reference sequence). The ends were cut back, 5 bases at V and 4 bases at J, with 9 bases in the middle. The CDR3 spans 13 residues. The whole variable domain, remainder taken from reference TRBV7-9 and TRBJ1-5, is DTGVSQNPRHKITKRGQNVTFRCDPISEHNRLYWYRQTLGQGPEFLTYFQNEAQLEKSRLLSDRFSAERPKGSFSTLEIQRTEQGDSAMYLCASSIGGNQPQHFGDGTRLSIL.

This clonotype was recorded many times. The CDR3 DNA reads TGTGCCAGTAGTATTTGGACCGCGGAATCCTACGAGCAGTACTTC. Translated, it gives CASSIWTAESYEQYF. This chain links TRBV19 with TRBJ2-7; D ambiguous. The CDR3 is 15 amino acids. From germline, CDR1 is LNHDA and CDR2 SQIVND (reference sequence). The ends were cut back, 3 bases at V and 1 base at J, with 13 bases in the middle.

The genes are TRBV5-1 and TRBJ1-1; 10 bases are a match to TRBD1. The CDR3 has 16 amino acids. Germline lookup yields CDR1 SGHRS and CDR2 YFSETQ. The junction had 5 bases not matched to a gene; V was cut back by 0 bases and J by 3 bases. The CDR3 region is CASSLGRGTGDTEAFF. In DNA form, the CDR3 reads TGCGCCAGCAGCTTGGGTCGGGGGACAGGGGACACTGAAGCTTTCTTT.

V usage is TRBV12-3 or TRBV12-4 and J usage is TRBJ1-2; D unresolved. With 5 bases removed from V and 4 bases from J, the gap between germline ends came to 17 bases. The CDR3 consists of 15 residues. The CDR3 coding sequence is TGTGCCAGCAGTGCCCGACTGGGCATCACCTATGGCTACACCTTC. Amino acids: CASSARLGITYGYTF.

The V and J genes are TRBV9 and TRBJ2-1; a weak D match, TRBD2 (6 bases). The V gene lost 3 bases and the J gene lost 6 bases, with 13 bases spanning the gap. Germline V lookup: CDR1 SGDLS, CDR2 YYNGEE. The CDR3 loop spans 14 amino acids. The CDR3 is CASSAGLLSNEQFF. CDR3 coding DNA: TGTGCCAGCAGCGCGGGACTTTTATCCAATGAGCAGTTCTTC.

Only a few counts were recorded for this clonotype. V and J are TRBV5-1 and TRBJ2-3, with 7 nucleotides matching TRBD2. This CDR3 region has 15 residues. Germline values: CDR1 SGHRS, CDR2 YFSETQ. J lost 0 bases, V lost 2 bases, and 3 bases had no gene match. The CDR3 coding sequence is TGCGCCAGCAGCTTACTAGCGCATAGCACAGATACGCAGTATTTT. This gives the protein CASSLLAHSTDTQYF.

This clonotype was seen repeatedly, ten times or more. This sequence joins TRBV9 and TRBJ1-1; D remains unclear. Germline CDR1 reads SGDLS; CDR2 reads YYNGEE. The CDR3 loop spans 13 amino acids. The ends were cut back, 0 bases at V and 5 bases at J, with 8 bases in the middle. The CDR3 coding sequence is TGTGCCAGCAGCGTAGGCTCACGGACTGAAGCTTTCTTT. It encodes CASSVGSRTEAFF. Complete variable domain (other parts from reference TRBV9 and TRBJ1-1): DSGVTQTPKHLITATGQRVTLRCSPRSGDLSVYWYQQSLDQGLQFLIQYYNGEERAKGNILERFSAQQFPDLHSELNLSSLELGDSALYFCASSVGSRTEAFFGQGTRLTVV.

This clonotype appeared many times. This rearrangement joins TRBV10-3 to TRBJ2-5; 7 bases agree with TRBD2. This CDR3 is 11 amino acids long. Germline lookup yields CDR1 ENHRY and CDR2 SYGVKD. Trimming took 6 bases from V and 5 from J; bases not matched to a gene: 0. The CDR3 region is CAISGGETQYF. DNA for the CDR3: TGTGCCATCAGCGGGGGGGAGACCCAGTACTTC.

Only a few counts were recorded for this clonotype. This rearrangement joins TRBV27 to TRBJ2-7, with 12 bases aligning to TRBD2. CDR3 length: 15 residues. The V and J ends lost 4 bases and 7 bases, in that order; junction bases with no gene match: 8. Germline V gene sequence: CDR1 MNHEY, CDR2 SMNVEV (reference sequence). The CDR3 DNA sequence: TGTGCCAGCAGTTCCGGACTAGCGGGAAGGAGTGAGCAGTACTTC. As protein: CASSSGLAGRSEQYF.

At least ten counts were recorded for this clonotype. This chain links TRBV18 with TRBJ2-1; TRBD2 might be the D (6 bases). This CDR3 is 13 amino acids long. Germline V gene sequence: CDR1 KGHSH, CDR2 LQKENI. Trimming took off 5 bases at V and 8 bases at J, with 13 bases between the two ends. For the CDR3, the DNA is TGTGCCAGCTCAACCGGGAGCGTCTATGAGCAGTTCTTC. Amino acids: CASSTGSVYEQFF. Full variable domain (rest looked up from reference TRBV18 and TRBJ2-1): NAGVMQNPRHLVRRRGQEARLRCSPMKGHSHVYWYRQLPEEGLKFMVYLQKENIIDESGMPKERFSAEFPKEGPSILRIQQVVRGDSAAYFCASSTGSVYEQFFGPGTRLTVL.

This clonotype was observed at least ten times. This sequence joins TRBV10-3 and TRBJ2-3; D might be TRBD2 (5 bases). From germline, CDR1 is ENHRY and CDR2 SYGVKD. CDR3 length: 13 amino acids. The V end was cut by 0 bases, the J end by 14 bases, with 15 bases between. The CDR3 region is CAISESLEAAGYF. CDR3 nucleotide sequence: TGTGCCATCAGTGAGTCGTTAGAGGCCGCGGGGTATTTT.

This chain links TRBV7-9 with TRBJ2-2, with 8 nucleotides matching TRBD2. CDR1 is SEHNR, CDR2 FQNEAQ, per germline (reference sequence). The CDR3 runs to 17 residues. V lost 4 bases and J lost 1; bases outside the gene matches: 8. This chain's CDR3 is CASSWGSSGGNTGELFF. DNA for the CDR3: TGTGCCAGCAGCTGGGGATCGAGCGGGGGGAACACCGGGGAGCTGTTTTTT.

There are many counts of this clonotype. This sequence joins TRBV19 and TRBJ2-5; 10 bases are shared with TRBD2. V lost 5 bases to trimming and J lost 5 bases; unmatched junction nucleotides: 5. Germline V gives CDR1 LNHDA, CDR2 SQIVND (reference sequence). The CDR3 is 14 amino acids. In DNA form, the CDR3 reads TGTGCCAGTAGTGCTAGCGGGAGAGGCGAGACCCAGTACTTC. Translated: CASSASGRGETQYF.

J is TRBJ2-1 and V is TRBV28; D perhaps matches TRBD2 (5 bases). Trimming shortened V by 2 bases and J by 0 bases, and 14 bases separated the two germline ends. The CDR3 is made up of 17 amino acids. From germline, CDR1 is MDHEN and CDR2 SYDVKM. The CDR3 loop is CASSLEGGPSSYNEQFF. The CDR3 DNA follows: TGTGCCAGCAGTTTAGAGGGCGGCCCGAGCTCCTACAATGAGCAGTTCTTC.

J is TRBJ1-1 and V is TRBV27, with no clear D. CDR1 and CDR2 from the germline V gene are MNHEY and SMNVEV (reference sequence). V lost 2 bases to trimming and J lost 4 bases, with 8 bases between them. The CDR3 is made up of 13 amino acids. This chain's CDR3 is CASSLRFGTEAFF. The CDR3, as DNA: TGTGCCAGCAGTTTAAGGTTCGGCACTGAAGCTTTCTTT.

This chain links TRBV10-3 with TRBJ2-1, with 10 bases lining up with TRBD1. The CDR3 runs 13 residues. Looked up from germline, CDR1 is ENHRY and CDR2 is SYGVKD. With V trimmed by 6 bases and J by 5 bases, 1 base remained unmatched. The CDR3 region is CAIRGQGNNEQFF. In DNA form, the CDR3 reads TGTGCCATCAGGGGACAGGGGAACAATGAGCAGTTCTTC.

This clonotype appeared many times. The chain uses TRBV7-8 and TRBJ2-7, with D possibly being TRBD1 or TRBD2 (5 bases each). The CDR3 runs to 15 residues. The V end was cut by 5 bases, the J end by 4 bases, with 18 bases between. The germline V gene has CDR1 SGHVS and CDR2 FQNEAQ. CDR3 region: CASSRGVFREYEQYF. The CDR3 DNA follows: TGTGCCAGCAGCAGAGGGGTATTTAGGGAGTACGAGCAGTACTTC.

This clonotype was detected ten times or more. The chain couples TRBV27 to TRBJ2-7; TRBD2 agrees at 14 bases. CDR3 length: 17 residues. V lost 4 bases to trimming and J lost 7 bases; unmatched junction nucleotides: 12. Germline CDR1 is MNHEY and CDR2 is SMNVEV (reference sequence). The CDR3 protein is CASSSWPGLAGVGEQYF. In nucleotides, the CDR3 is TGTGCCAGCAGTTCCTGGCCGGGACTAGCGGGAGTGGGAGAGCAGTACTTC.

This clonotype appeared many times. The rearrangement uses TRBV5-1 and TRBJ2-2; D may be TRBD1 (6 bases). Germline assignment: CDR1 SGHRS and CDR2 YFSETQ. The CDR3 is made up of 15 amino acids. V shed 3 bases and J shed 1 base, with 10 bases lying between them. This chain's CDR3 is CASSSARGNTGELFF. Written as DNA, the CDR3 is TGCGCCAGCAGCTCGGCCAGGGGGAACACCGGGGAGCTGTTTTTT.

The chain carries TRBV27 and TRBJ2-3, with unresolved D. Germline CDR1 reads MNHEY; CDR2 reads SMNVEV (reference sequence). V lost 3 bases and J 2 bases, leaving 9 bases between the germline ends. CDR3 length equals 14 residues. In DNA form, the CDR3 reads TGTGCCAGCAGTTTTTTTGGCAACACAGATACGCAGTATTTT. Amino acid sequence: CASSFFGNTDTQYF.

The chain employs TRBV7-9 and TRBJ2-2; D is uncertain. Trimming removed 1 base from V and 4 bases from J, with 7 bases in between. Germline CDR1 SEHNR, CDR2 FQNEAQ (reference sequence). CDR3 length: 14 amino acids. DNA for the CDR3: TGTGCCAGCAGCTTAGTGCCGGCCACCGGGGAGCTGTTTTTT. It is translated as CASSLVPATGELFF.

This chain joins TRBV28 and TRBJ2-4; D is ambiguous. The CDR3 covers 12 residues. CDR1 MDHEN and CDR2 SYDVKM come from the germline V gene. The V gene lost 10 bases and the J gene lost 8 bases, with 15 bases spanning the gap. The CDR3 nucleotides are TGTGCCATCAGAAGGTCCGCGGACATTCAGTACTTC. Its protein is CAIRRSADIQYF.

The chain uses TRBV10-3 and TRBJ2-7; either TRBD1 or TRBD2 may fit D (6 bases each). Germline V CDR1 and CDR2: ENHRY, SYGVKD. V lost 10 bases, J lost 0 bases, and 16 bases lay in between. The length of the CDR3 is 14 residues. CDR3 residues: CATSVGGGSYEQYF. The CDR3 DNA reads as TGTGCCACCTCAGTTGGAGGGGGCTCCTACGAGCAGTACTTC.

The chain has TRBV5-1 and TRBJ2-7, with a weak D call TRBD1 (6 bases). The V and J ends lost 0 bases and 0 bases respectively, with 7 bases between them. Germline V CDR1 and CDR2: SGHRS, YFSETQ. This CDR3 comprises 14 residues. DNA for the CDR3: TGCGCCAGCAGCTTGGACAGGGCCTCCTACGAGCAGTACTTC. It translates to CASSLDRASYEQYF.